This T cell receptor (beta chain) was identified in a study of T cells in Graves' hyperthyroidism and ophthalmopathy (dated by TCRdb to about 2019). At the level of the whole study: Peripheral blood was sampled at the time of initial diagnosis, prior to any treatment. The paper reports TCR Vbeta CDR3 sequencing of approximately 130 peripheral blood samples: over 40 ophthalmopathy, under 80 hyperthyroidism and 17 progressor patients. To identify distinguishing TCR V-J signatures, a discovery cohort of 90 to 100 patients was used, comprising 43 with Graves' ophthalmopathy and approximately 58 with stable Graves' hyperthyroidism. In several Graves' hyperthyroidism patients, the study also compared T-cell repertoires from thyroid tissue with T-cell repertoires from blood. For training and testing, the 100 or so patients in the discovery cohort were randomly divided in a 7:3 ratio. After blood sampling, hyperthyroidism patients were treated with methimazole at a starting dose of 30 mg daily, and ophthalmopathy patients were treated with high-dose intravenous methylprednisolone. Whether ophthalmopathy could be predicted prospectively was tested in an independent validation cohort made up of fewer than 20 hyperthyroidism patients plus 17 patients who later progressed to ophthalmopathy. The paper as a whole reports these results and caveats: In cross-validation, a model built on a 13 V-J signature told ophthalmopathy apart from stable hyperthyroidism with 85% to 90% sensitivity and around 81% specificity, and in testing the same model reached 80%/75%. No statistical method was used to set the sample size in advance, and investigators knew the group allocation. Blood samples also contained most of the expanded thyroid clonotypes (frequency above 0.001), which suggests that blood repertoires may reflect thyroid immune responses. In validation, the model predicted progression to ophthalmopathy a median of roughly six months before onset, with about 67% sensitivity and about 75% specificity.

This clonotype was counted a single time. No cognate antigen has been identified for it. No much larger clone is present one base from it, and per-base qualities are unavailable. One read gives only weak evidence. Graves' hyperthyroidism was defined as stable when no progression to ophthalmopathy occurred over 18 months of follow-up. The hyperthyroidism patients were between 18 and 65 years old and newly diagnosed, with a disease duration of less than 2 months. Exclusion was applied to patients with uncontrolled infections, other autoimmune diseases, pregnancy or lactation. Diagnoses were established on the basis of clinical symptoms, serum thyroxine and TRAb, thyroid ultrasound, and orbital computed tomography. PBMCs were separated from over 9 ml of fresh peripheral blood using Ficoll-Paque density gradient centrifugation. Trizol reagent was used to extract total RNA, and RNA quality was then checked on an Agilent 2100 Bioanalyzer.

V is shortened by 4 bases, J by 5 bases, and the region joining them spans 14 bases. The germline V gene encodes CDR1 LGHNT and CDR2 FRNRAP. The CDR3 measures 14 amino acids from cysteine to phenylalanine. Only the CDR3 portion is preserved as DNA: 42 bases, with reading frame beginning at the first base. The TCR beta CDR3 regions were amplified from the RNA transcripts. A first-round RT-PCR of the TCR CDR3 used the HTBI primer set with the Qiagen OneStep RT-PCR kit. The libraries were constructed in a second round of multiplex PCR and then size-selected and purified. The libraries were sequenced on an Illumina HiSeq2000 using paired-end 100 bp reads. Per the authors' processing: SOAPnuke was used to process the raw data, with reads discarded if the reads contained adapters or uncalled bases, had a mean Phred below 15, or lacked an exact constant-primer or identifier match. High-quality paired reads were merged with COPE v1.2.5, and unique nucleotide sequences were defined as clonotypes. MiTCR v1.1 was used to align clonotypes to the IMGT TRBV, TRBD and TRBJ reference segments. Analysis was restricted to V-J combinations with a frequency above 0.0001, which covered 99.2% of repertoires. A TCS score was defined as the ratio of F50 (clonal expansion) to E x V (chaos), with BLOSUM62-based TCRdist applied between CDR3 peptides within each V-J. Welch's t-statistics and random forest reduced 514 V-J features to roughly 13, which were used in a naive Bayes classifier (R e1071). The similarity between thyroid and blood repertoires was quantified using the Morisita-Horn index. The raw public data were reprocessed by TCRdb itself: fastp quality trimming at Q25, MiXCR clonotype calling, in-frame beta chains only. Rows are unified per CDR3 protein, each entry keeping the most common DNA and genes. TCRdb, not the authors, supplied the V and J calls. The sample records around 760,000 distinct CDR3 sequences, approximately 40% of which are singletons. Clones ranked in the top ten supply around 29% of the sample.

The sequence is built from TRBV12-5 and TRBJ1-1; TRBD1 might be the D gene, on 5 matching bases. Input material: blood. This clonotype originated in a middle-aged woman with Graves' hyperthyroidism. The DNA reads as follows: TGTGCTAGTGGTTCCCCGGGGGACTGGACTGAAGCTTTCTTT. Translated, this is CASGSPGDWTEAFF.